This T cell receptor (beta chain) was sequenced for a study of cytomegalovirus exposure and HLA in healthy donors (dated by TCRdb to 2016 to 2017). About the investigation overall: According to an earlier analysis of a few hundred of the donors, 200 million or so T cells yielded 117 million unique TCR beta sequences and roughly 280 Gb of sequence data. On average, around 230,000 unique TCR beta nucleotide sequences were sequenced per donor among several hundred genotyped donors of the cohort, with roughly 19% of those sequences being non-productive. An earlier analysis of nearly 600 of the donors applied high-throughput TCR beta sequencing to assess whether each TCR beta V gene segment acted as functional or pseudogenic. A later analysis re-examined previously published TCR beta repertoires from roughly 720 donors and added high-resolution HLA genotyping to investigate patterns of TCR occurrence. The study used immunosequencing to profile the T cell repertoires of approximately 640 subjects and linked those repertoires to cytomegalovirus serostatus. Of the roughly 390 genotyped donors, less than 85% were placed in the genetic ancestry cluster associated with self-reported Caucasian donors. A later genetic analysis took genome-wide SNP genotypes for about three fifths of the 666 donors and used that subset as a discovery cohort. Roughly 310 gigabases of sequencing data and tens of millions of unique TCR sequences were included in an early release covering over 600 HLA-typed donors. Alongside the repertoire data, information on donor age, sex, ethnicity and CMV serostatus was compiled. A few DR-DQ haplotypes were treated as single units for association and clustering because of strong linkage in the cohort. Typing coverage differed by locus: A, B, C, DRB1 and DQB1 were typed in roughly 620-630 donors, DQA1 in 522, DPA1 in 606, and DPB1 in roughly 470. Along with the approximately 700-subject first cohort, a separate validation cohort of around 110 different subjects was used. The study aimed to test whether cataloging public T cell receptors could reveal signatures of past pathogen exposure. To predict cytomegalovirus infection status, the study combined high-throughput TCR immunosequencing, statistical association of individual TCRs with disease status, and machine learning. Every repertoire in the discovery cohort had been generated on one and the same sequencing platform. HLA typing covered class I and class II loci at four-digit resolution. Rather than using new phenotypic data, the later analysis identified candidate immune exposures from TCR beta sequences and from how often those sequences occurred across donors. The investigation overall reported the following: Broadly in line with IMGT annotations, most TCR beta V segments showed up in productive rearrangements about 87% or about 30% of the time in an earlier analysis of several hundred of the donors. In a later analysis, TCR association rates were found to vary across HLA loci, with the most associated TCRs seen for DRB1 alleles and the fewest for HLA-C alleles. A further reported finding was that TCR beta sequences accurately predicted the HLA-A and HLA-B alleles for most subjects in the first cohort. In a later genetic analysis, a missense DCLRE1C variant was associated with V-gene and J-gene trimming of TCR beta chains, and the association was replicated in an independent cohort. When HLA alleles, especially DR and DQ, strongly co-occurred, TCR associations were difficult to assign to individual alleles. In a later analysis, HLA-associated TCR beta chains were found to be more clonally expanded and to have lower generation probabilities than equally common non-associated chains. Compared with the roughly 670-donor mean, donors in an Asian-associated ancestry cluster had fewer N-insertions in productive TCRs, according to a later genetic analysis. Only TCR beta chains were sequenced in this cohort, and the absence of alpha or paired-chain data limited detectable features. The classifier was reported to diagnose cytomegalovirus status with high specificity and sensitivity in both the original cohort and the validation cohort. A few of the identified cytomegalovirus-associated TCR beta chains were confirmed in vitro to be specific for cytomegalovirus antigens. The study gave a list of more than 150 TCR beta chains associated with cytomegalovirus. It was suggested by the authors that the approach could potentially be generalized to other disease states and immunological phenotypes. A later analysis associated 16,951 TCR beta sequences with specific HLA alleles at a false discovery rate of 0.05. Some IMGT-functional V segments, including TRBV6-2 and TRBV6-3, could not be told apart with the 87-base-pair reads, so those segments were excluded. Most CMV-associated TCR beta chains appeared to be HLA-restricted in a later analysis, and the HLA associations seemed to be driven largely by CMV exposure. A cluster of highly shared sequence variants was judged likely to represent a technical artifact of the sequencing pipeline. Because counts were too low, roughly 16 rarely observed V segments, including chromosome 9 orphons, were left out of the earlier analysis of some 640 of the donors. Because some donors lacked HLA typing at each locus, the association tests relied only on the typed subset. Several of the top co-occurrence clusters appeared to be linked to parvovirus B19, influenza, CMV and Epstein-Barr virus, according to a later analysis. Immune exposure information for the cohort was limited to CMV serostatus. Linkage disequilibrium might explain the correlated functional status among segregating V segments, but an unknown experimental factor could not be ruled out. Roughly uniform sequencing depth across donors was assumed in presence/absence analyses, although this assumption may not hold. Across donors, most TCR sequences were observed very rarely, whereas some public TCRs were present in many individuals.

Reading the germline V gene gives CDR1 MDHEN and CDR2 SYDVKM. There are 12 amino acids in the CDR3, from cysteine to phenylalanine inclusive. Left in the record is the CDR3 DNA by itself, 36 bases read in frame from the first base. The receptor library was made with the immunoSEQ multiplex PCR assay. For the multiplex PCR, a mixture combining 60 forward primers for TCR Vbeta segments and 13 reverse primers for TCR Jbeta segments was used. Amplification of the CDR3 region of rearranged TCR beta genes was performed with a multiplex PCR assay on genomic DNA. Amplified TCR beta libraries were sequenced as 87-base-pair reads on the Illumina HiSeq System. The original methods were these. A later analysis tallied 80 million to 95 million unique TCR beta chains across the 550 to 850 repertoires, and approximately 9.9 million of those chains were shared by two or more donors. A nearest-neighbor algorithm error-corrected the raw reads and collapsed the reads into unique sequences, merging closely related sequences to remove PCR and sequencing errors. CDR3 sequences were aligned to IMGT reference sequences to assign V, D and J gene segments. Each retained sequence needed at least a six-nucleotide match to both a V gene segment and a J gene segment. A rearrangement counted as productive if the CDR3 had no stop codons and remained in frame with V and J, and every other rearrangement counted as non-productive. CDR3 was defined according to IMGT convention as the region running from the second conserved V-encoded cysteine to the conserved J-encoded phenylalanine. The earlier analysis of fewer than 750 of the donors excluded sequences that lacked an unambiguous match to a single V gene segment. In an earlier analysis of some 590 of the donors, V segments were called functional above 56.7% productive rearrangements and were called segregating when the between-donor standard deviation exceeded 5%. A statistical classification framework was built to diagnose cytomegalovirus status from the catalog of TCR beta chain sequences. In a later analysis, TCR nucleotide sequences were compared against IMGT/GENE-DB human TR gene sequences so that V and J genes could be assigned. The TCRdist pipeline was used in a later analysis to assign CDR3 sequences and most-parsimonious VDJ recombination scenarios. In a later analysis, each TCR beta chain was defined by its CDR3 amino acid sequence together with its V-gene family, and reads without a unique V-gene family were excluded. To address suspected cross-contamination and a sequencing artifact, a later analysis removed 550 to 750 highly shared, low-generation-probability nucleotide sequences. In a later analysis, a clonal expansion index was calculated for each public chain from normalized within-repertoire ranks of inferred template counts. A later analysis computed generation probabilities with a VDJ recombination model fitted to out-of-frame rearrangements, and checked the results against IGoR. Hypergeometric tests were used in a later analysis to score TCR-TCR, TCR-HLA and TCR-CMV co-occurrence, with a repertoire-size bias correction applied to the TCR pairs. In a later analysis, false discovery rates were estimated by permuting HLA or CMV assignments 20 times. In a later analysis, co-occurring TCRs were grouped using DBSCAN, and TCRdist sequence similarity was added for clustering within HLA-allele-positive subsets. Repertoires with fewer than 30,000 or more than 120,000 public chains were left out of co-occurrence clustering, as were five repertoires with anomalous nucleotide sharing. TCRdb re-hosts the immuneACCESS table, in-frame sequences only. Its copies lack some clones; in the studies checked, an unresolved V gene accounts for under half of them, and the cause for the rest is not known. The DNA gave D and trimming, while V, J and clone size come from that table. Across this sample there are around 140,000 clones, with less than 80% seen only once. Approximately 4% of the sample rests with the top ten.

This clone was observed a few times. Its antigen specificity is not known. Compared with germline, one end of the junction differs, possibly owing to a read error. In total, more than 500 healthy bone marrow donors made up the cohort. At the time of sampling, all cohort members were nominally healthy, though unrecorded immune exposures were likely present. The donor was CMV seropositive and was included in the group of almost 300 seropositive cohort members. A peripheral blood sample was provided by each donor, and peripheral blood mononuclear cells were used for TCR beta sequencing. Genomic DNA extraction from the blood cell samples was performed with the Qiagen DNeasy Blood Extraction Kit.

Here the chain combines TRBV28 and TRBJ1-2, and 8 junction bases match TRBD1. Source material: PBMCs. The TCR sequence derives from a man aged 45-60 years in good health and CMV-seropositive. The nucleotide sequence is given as TGTGCCAGCAGCATCGGACAGGGCCTCCTACACTTC. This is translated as CASSIGQGLLHF.